These 6 T cell receptor beta chains were all obtained from the same sample, sequenced in a study of beta chain features in type 1 diabetes. Since all of the isolated RNA was reverse transcribed, expressed TCRB transcripts were what got sequenced. Sequencing was performed with immunoSEQ multiplex PCR; in TCRdb, only in-frame clones are kept and a portion is missing. The data show under 150,000 clones, about 44% seen once. Sequenced sample: Tregs from blood. These TCRs come from a young man in good health.

Concerning this clone: The same CDR3 can be traced to other DNA sequences in this sample. The chain has TRBV19 and TRBJ1-6; TRBD1 matches at 9 bases. V trimming: 5 bases; J trimming: 10 bases; junction bases outside the gene matches: 12. Germline loops: CDR1 LNHDA, CDR2 SQIVND (reference sequence). CDR3 length equals 16 residues. CDR3 region: CASSPDRGQIGSPLHF. CDR3 in DNA: TGTGCCAGTAGTCCGGACAGGGGCCAGATCGGCTCACCCCTCCACTTT.

This chain joins TRBV30 and TRBJ1-3, with 9 nucleotides matching TRBD1. The germline V gene encodes CDR1 GTSNPN and CDR2 SVGIG (reference sequence). The V gene end was trimmed by 2 bases and the J gene end by 0 bases; junction bases not matched to a gene: 17. The CDR3 extends over 20 amino acids. The CDR3 sequence is CAWSFGDRVWGLSSGNTIYF. The CDR3 nucleotides are TGTGCCTGGAGTTTCGGGGACAGGGTCTGGGGTTTAAGCTCTGGAAACACCATATATTTT.

This chain uses TRBV29-1 with TRBJ2-1; D is unclear. Germline values: CDR1 SQVTM, CDR2 ANQGSEA. V lost 6 bases and J lost 4, with 13 bases in between. CDR3 length: 13 residues. The CDR3, as DNA: TGCAGCGTCACCACGAGAAGTTACAATGAGCAGTTCTTC. Amino acids: CSVTTRSYNEQFF.

This chain joins TRBV29-1 and TRBJ1-1; TRBD1 agrees at 7 bases. J gave up 3 bases and V 4 bases, and 11 bases lay outside the gene matches. The CDR3 has 15 amino acids. Germline CDR1 is SQVTM and CDR2 is ANQGSEA. The CDR3 coding sequence is TGCAGCGTTGCGAAGGGGGCTGAGGTGGACACTGAAGCTTTCTTT. Translated, it gives CSVAKGAEVDTEAFF.

This clone was observed a few times. The chain links TRBV5-4 to TRBJ2-7, with 13 nucleotides matching TRBD2. The CDR3 runs 16 residues. Germline CDR1 and CDR2: SGHNT and YYREEE (reference sequence). Losses at the gene ends were 0 bases for V and 3 bases for J; bases not matched to a gene: 3. CDR3 in amino acids: CASSLGTSGGDYEQYF. The CDR3 DNA reads TGTGCCAGCAGCTTGGGGACTAGCGGGGGCGACTACGAGCAGTACTTC.

The chain recombines TRBV10-3 with TRBJ1-5, with D possibly being TRBD1 (6 bases). Trimming took off 8 bases at V and 6 bases at J, with 11 bases between the two ends. Germline CDR1 and CDR2: ENHRY and SYGVKD. This CDR3 has 12 residues. The CDR3 region is CAIGGFSQPQHF. CDR3 coding DNA: TGTGCCATCGGGGGCTTCTCTCAGCCCCAGCATTTT.